The subject of this entry is one TCR beta chain. Its matching antigen is unknown. These data originate in a study of a mutant IDH1 vaccine in newly diagnosed glioma. V shed 4 bases and J 7 bases; nucleotides not matched to a gene: 8. Germline CDR1 and CDR2: SNHLY and FYNNEI. CDR3 size: 14 residues. The sample's time point: week 11, during vaccination. The study gave 300 ug of mutant IDH1 20-mer peptide per vaccine dose, with topical imiquimod. The astrocytomas were IDH1-mutant, ATRX-negative, and WHO grade 3 or 4. Clones were sequenced by immunoSEQ multiplex PCR, and TCRdb holds only the in-frame ones, with some missing. The sample has roughly 62,000 clones, 70% to 90% seen once.

The sequence came from a man between 40 and 49 years old with glioma. This chain connects TRBV2 to TRBJ1-2; TRBD1 agrees at 8 bases. The sequenced sample was PBMCs, obtained from a glioma patient whose treatment included an IDH1 peptide vaccine. This chain's CDR3 is CASSGTGTFGGYTF. The CDR3 region has the DNA TGTGCCAGCAGTGGGACAGGGACTTTTGGTGGCTACACCTTC.